The clone carrying this T cell receptor beta chain rates as medium-sized. These data originate in a study of immune reconstitution after stem cell transplant in scleroderma. MiXCR was run by TCRdb on the RT-PCR reads, yielding one entry per CDR3 protein. This sample yields 2,500 or so distinct CDR3 sequences, of which approximately 10% are seen a single time; roughly 16% belongs to the top ten. The CDR3 contains 14 residues. Trimming removed 0 bases at V and 6 bases at J, with 13 bases between. Germline V lookup: CDR1 DFQATT, CDR2 SNEGSKA (reference sequence). The rearrangement uses TRBV20-1 and TRBJ2-3; D call uncertain. The receptor comes from a female donor with systemic sclerosis. Sampling was done before or after autologous hematopoietic stem cell transplantation (not recorded which). DNA of the CDR3: TGCAGTGCTAGAGATATCAGGTTGTTGGATACGCAGTATTTT. It translates to CSARDIRLLDTQYF.